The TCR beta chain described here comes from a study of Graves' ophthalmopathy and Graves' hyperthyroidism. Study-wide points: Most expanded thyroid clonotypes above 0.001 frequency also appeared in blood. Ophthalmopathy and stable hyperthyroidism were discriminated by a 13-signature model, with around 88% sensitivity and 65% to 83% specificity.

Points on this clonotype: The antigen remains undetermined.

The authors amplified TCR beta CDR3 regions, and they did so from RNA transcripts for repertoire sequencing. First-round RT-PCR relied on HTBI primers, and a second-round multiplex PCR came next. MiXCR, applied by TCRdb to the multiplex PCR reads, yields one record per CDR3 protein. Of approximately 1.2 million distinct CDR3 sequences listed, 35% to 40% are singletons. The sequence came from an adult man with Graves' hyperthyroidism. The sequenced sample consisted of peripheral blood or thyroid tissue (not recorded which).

The CDR3 spells CATREYTYEQYF. CDR3 nucleotide sequence: TGTGCCACCCGGGAGTACACCTACGAGCAGTACTTC. V usage is TRBV6-2 or TRBV6-3 and J usage is TRBJ2-7, with D perhaps matching TRBD2 (6 bases). The V and J ends lost 10 bases and 2 bases respectively, with 12 bases between them. Looked up from germline, CDR1 is MNHEY and CDR2 is SVGEGT. The CDR3 loop spans 12 amino acids.